Sequencing of this T cell receptor beta chain was carried out in a study of cytomegalovirus exposure and HLA in healthy donors. On the study more broadly: About 180 million T cells yielded 100 million to 130 million unique TCR beta sequences, as an earlier analysis found. Overall study findings and caveats: The study flagged some 180 TCR beta chains as cytomegalovirus-associated. Most CMV-associated TCR beta chains appeared HLA-restricted in a later analysis. Despite most TCR sequences being rare, some public TCRs occurred in many donors.

The CDR3 covers 13 residues. V lost 5 bases, J lost 0 bases, and 8 bases lay in between. Per germline, CDR1 SGDLS and CDR2 YYNGEE. PCR involved 60 Vbeta and 13 Jbeta primers. TCRdb keeps only in-frame clones here, not all; method: immunoSEQ multiplex PCR. Altogether some 130,000 clones are present, around 75% being singletons, with the ten largest covering 2.5% to 3.5%. Turning to this clone: As yet, its antigen is unknown.

The chain links TRBV9 to TRBJ1-1; no clear D gene. The TCR sequence derives from a middle-aged man in good health and CMV-seronegative. The source material was PBMCs. The CDR3 reads CASSLAVNTEAFF. The CDR3 coding sequence is TGTGCCAGCAGTTTAGCCGTGAACACTGAAGCTTTCTTT.